A selection of T cell receptor beta chains follows, all from one sample in a study of blood T cells in healthy people across ages. TCRdb itself ran the 5' RACE reads through MiXCR, one entry per CDR3 protein. This sample yields 780,000 or so distinct CDR3 sequences, of which 56% are seen a single time; roughly 26% belongs to the top ten. Sequencing was carried out using blood. The receptors shown here come from a middle-aged man in good health. Each CDR3 is given with its conserved first and last residue. A D gene is named only where the DNA matches it firmly. Clone size is shown for a subset of rows, as once, few, many or a class of expanded clone.

D gene,J gene,clone size,CDR3 length,V gene,CDR3 protein,CDR3 DNA
-,TRBJ1-1,-,15,TRBV5-1,CASSLIAGANTEAFF,TGCGCCAGCAGCTTGATTGCGGGGGCGAACACTGAAGCTTTCTTT
-,TRBJ2-3,-,15,TRBV12-3/TRBV12-4,CASSFLGDNTDTQYF,TGTGCCAGCAGTTTTCTGGGAGACAACACAGATACGCAGTATTTT
TRBD2,TRBJ2-7,-,13,TRBV20-1,CSVLGLAAYEQYF,TGCAGTGTTCTGGGACTAGCGGCATACGAGCAGTACTTC
TRBD2,TRBJ2-1,-,17,TRBV28,CASSTSIAGGTYNEQFF,TGTGCCAGCAGTACATCCATAGCGGGAGGGACCTACAATGAGCAGTTCTTC
TRBD1,TRBJ2-6,-,18,TRBV20-1,CSAREDREAFSGANVLTF,TGCAGTGCTAGAGAGGACAGGGAGGCTTTCTCTGGGGCCAACGTCCTGACTTTC
TRBD2,TRBJ2-7,-,17,TRBV5-8,CASSLAVSGGRAYEQYF,TGTGCCAGCAGCTTGGCCGTAAGCGGGGGTCGCGCCTACGAGCAGTACTTC
-,TRBJ2-7,many,13,TRBV20-1,CGGMSGEPYEQYF,TGCGGGGGGATGAGCGGTGAACCCTACGAGCAGTACTTC
-,TRBJ1-4,-,12,TRBV6-6,CASALRDGKLFF,TGTGCCAGCGCATTACGGGACGGAAAACTGTTTTTT
TRBD2,TRBJ2-1,-,15,TRBV29-1,CSVVAGLAGLNEQFF,TGCAGCGTTGTTGCGGGACTAGCGGGCCTAAATGAGCAGTTCTTC
-,TRBJ1-4,-,14,TRBV9,CASSEWGDPTELFF,TGTGCCAGCAGCGAGTGGGGAGATCCGACAGAACTGTTTTTT
-,TRBJ1-4,-,17,TRBV7-9,CASSSLGLGSTNEKLFF,TGTGCCAGCAGCTCCCTCGGGTTGGGGTCAACTAATGAAAAACTGTTTTTT
-,TRBJ2-3,-,13,TRBV27,CASTYSPTDTQYF,TGTGCCAGCACCTACTCGCCCACAGATACGCAGTATTTT
-,TRBJ2-3,-,16,TRBV7-8,CASSSPTRPWADTQYF,TGTGCCAGCAGCTCCCCGACGCGACCGTGGGCAGATACGCAGTATTTT
TRBD2,TRBJ2-7,-,16,TRBV7-2,CASSLVLLAGEDEQYF,TGTGCCAGCAGCTTAGTCCTCCTAGCGGGAGAGGACGAGCAGTACTTC
-,TRBJ2-7,few,12,TRBV10-3,CAISPSEYEQYF,TGTGCCATCAGTCCCTCTGAGTACGAGCAGTACTTC
-,TRBJ1-6,-,14,TRBV2,CASSEEGLNSPLHF,TGTGCCAGCAGTGAAGAAGGGTTGAATTCACCCCTCCACTTT
-,TRBJ2-1,-,12,TRBV7-9,CASSLQKIEQFF,TGTGCCAGCAGCTTACAAAAGATTGAGCAGTTCTTC
TRBD1,TRBJ2-3,-,16,TRBV7-3,CASSYAPGQGSDTQYF,TGTGCCAGCAGCTACGCCCCAGGACAGGGGTCAGATACGCAGTATTTT
TRBD1,TRBJ2-1,-,16,TRBV28,CASRPAPGQGRNEQFF,TGTGCCAGCAGGCCTGCTCCTGGACAGGGGAGGAATGAGCAGTTCTTC
-,TRBJ2-1,-,16,TRBV5-5,CASSLWGASSYNEQFF,TGTGCCAGCAGCTTGTGGGGAGCCTCCTCCTACAATGAGCAGTTCTTC
-,TRBJ2-3,-,11,TRBV6-1,CASSPGTAQYF,TGTGCCAGCAGCCCCGGGACTGCCCAGTATTTT
TRBD2,TRBJ2-7,few,14,TRBV27,CASSLRLAAYEQYF,TGTGCCAGCAGTTTAAGGCTAGCGGCCTACGAGCAGTACTTC
-,TRBJ2-7,few,13,TRBV29-1,CSAAGSGFYEQYF,TGCAGCGCCGCTGGGAGCGGTTTCTACGAGCAGTACTTC
-,TRBJ2-7,-,14,TRBV27,CASSIRDKTYEQYF,TGTGCCAGCAGTATCCGGGACAAGACCTACGAGCAGTACTTC
TRBD1,TRBJ2-1,-,14,TRBV6-2/TRBV6-3,CASRLGQGYNEQFF,TGTGCCAGCCGCCTAGGACAGGGATACAATGAGCAGTTCTTC
-,TRBJ1-5,-,14,TRBV12-3/TRBV12-4,CASSLNRRGQPQHF,TGTGCCAGCAGTTTAAATAGGCGGGGTCAGCCCCAGCATTTT
-,TRBJ2-5,-,15,TRBV27,CASSGGALGTETQYF,TGTGCCAGCAGTGGGGGAGCTTTAGGAACAGAGACCCAGTACTTC
-,TRBJ1-1,-,12,TRBV20-1,CSARVGSTEAFF,TGCAGTGCTAGAGTTGGAAGCACTGAAGCTTTCTTT
TRBD1,TRBJ2-7,-,14,TRBV13,CASSLVGQKYEQYF,TGTGCCAGCAGCTTAGTGGGACAGAAATACGAGCAGTACTTC
-,TRBJ1-3,-,16,TRBV4-3,CASSQDAGRGGNTIYF,TGCGCCAGCAGCCAAGATGCGGGGAGAGGTGGAAACACCATATATTTT
-,TRBJ1-6,-,16,TRBV30,CAWRAGEVGVVAPLHF,TGTGCCTGGAGGGCCGGGGAGGTGGGGGTGGTTGCACCCCTCCACTTT
-,TRBJ1-1,few,15,TRBV27,CASRRLGPMNTEAFF,TGTGCCAGTCGCCGGCTAGGGCCGATGAACACTGAAGCTTTCTTT
-,TRBJ2-1,-,14,TRBV27,CASSLYALGGEQFF,TGTGCCAGCAGTTTATACGCCCTCGGGGGTGAGCAGTTCTTC
-,TRBJ2-7,-,14,TRBV29-1,CSVSPFAGPYEQYF,TGCAGCGTTAGCCCCTTCGCGGGCCCCTACGAGCAGTACTTC
-,TRBJ2-1,-,15,TRBV7-9,CASSHPMSSYNEQFF,TGTGCCAGCAGCCACCCTATGAGCTCCTACAATGAGCAGTTCTTC
-,TRBJ2-1,few,15,TRBV7-9,CASTEALSSYNEQFF,TGTGCCAGCACCGAAGCGTTGAGCTCCTACAATGAGCAGTTCTTC
-,TRBJ2-3,-,16,TRBV5-6,CASSLTRLPSTDTRYF,TGTGCCAGCAGCCTGACTCGTCTTCCTAGCACAGATACGCGGTATTTT
TRBD1,TRBJ1-4,few,14,TRBV12-3/TRBV12-4,CASSPGQANEKLFF,TGTGCCAGCAGCCCAGGACAGGCTAATGAAAAACTGTTTTTT
TRBD2,TRBJ2-7,few,18,TRBV27,CASSRVGTSGSATHEQYF,TGTGCCAGCAGTCGCGTCGGGACTAGCGGGAGTGCGACCCACGAGCAGTACTTC
TRBD2,TRBJ2-7,-,13,TRBV12-3/TRBV12-4,CASAAGVGYEQYF,TGTGCCAGTGCAGCGGGGGTCGGCTACGAGCAGTACTTC
TRBD2,TRBJ2-7,-,18,TRBV27,CAGSSLTSGRAISYEQYF,TGTGCCGGCAGTTCCCTGACTAGCGGGAGGGCGATCTCCTACGAGCAGTACTTC
-,TRBJ2-7,-,15,TRBV29-1,CSVLVRDIIAYEQYF,TGCAGCGTTTTAGTTCGGGACATAATTGCCTACGAGCAGTACTTC
-,TRBJ1-1,-,17,TRBV7-6,CASSDIGRRGGNTEAFF,TGTGCCAGCAGCGATATAGGAAGGCGCGGCGGGAACACTGAAGCTTTCTTT
TRBD2,TRBJ2-5,-,17,TRBV5-1,CASSFTGTSGGGETQYF,TGCGCCAGCAGCTTCACCGGGACTAGCGGGGGAGGAGAGACCCAGTACTTC
-,TRBJ1-2,few,17,TRBV11-2,CASSSPRGDFGHYGYTF,TGTGCCAGCAGCTCCCCCCGGGGGGACTTTGGGCACTATGGCTACACCTTC
-,TRBJ2-4,-,16,TRBV25-1,CASSEYGDGAKNIQYF,TGTGCCAGCAGTGAGTACGGGGACGGGGCCAAAAACATTCAGTACTTC
-,TRBJ2-7,-,17,TRBV18,CAASTNQETGAENEQYF,TGTGCCGCGTCAACCAACCAGGAGACAGGAGCTGAGAACGAGCAGTACTTC
-,TRBJ2-7,many,14,TRBV5-1,CASSLLGSTYEQYF,TGCGCCAGCAGCTTACTTGGCAGCACCTACGAGCAGTACTTC
-,TRBJ2-2,once,16,TRBV9,CASSVSRGVKTGELFF,TGTGCCAGCAGCGTTTCCCGGGGCGTCAAAACCGGGGAGCTGTTTTTT
TRBD2,TRBJ2-5,-,16,TRBV5-1,CASSLGALAGGQTQYF,TGCGCCAGCAGCTTGGGAGCGCTAGCGGGAGGCCAGACCCAGTACTTC